The entry that follows covers one T cell receptor (beta chain) sequence. Use of 60 Vbeta and 13 Jbeta primers characterized the PCR. The assay was immunoSEQ multiplex PCR, and TCRdb's table has in-frame clones only and misses some. Here the sample table reports 87,000 or so clones. This entry comes from a study of cytomegalovirus exposure and HLA in healthy donors. Study-level information: A prior analysis found about 120 million unique TCR beta sequences from around 190 million T cells.

CDR1 is MGHRA and CDR2 is YSYEKL in the germline V gene. CDR3 length: 16 residues. With V trimmed by 1 base and J by 4 bases, 9 bases remained unmatched. The sample taken for sequencing was PBMCs. The clonotype was recovered from a man aged 50-59 years in good health and CMV-seropositive. V is TRBV4-1 and J is TRBJ1-2, with 7 bases lining up with TRBD1. The CDR3 here is CASSQVGVGGLYGYTF. Written as DNA, the CDR3 is TGCGCCAGCAGCCAAGTAGGTGTAGGGGGCCTCTATGGCTACACCTTC.